This T cell receptor (beta chain) was obtained from a study of monozygotic twins with inflammatory bowel disease. Of note for this clonotype: Its antigen is not identified.

CDR1 is SGDLS and CDR2 is YYNGEE in the germline V gene. CDR3 length: 16 residues. Two nested PCRs, of approximately 16 and 10 cycles, processed TCRalpha and TCRbeta cDNA. For each CDR3 protein, TCRdb gives one entry from its re-call of the 5' RACE reads, without DNA. Found here are approximately 160,000 distinct CDR3 sequences; the top ten clones hold about 8%. Study-wide results and limits: The data offered no way to tell different T cell subtypes apart.

The sequence was collected from a human donor with ulcerative colitis or Crohn's disease, or a healthy co-twin of an affected twin (not recorded which). The sequenced sample consisted of blood. This rearrangement joins TRBV9 to TRBJ2-7; with no DNA, the TCRdb D assignment of TRBD1 cannot be verified. The CDR3 loop is CASSPSNRQGDYEQYF.